These 22 T cell receptor beta chains originate from one sample sequenced in a study of blood T cell repertoires in COVID-19. The protocol was immunoSEQ multiplex PCR, while the TCRdb copy is restricted to in-frame clones and leaves out a portion. The profile shows hundreds of thousands of clones, about 70% of them singletons. The sequencing input was peripheral blood. These receptor sequences come from a woman at least 80 years old with acute or convalescent COVID-19.

The V and J genes are TRBV7-2 and TRBJ2-1, with TRBD2 identical over 12 bases. The CDR3 spans 16 residues. V lost 5 bases to trimming and J lost 6 bases; unmatched junction nucleotides: 8. Germline lookup yields CDR1 SGHTA and CDR2 FQGNSA. The CDR3 coding sequence is TGTGCCAGCAGCCCTCAGACTAGCGGGAGATTCAATGAGCAGTTCTTC. This codes for CASSPQTSGRFNEQFF.

This clone was seen a handful of times. The rearrangement links TRBV3-1 (or the pseudogene TRBV3-2) to TRBJ2-2; D gene uncertain. Germline V gene sequence: CDR1 LGHDT, CDR2 YNNKEL (reference sequence). The CDR3 consists of 15 residues. Trimming pared 1 base from V and 1 base from J, leaving 7 bases between. The CDR3, as DNA: TGTGCCAGCAGCCAAGGGTCCGGGAACACCGGGGAGCTGTTTTTT. Translated: CASSQGSGNTGELFF.

The chain uses TRBV29-1 and TRBJ1-1, with a weak D call TRBD1 (6 bases). CDR1 and CDR2 (germline): SQVTM, ANQGSEA. This CDR3 is built from 12 residues. V lost 6 bases to trimming and J lost 5 bases, with 13 bases between them. The CDR3 coding sequence is TGCAGCGTCGCGACAGGCCCTACTGAAGCTTTCTTT. This gives the protein CSVATGPTEAFF. Drawing the rest from reference TRBV29-1 and TRBJ1-1, the complete variable domain is SAVISQKPSRDICQRGTSLTIQCQVDSQVTMMFWYRQQPGQSLTLIATANQGSEATYESGFVIDKFPISRPNLTFSTLTVSNMSPEDSSIYLCSVATGPTEAFFGQGTRLTVV.

The V and J genes are TRBV29-1 and TRBJ1-3; TRBD1 aligns across 8 bases. The CDR3 length is 15 residues. J lost 0 bases, V lost 7 bases, and 8 bases had no gene match. Per germline, CDR1 SQVTM and CDR2 ANQGSEA. CDR3 region: CSARGQAGSGNTIYF. The CDR3 bases are TGCAGCGCGAGGGGACAGGCGGGCTCTGGAAACACCATATATTTT.

V is TRBV21-1 and J is TRBJ1-5; the table calls TRBD1, which could not be checked here. TRBV21-1 constitutes a pseudogene. The length of the CDR3 is 17 residues. CDR3 sequence reads: CASSVRASLGGNQPQHF. The CDR3 DNA sequence: TGTGCCAGCAGCGTACGGGCCAGCTTAGGGGGCAATCAGCCCCAGCATTTT.

The J gene is TRBJ1-2, the V gene TRBV7-9; maybe TRBD1 (6 bases). V was cut by 0 bases and J by 2 bases, with 13 bases left in between. Germline assignment: CDR1 SEHNR and CDR2 FQNEAQ (reference sequence). CDR3 length: 16 amino acids. The CDR3 loop reads CASSLAGTQKNYGYTF. The CDR3 DNA reads TGTGCCAGCAGCTTAGCGGGGACACAAAAAAACTATGGCTACACCTTC.

The chain carries TRBV5-1 and TRBJ2-5, with 10 bases that match TRBD1. Germline assignment: CDR1 SGHRS and CDR2 YFSETQ. The CDR3 loop spans 17 amino acids. Unmatched junction bases numbered 9, after V lost 0 bases and J lost 4 bases. CDR3 sequence reads: CASSLAVTGGLGETQYF. The CDR3 DNA reads as TGCGCCAGCAGCTTGGCTGTGACAGGGGGCTTGGGAGAGACCCAGTACTTC. Supplemented by reference TRBV5-1 and TRBJ2-5, the full variable domain reads KAGVTQTPRYLIKTRGQQVTLSCSPISGHRSVSWYQQTPGQGLQFLFEYFSETQRNKGNFPGRFSGRQFSNSRSEMNVSTLELGDSALYLCASSLAVTGGLGETQYFGPGTRLLVL.

The chain couples TRBV19 to TRBJ2-2, with 7 bases that match TRBD1. This CDR3 is 14 amino acids long. Unmatched junction bases numbered 3, after V lost 3 bases and J lost 5 bases. CDR1 is LNHDA and CDR2 is SQIVND in the germline V gene (reference sequence). The CDR3 protein is CASSMRGRTGELFF. The CDR3 DNA sequence: TGTGCCAGTAGTATGAGGGGGCGAACCGGGGAGCTGTTTTTT. The full variable domain, completed using reference TRBV19 and TRBJ2-2, is DGGITQSPKYLFRKEGQNVTLSCEQNLNHDAMYWYRQDPGQGLRLIYYSQIVNDFQKGDIAEGYSVSREKKESFPLTVTSAQKNPTAFYLCASSMRGRTGELFFGEGSRLTVL.

This chain joins TRBV6-6 and TRBJ2-1; 9 bases agree with TRBD1. Trimming took 5 bases from V and 5 from J; bases not matched to a gene: 10. The CDR3 runs to 16 residues. The V gene's germline CDR1 is MNHNY and CDR2 SVGAGI (reference sequence). The CDR3 protein is CASSQPGQGTHNEQFF. Here the CDR3 DNA reads TGTGCCAGCAGTCAACCGGGACAGGGAACCCACAATGAGCAGTTCTTC.

Only one count was recorded for this clone. The chain links TRBV4-1 to TRBJ2-1, with 14 bases identical to TRBD2. This CDR3 comprises 15 residues. V dropped 5 bases and J dropped 8; count of bases not matched to a gene: 5. Germline values: CDR1 MGHRA, CDR2 YSYEKL. CDR3 in DNA: TGCGCCAGCAGCGCGGGACTAGCGGGAGTATATGAGCAGTTCTTC. Encoded protein: CASSAGLAGVYEQFF.

The V gene is TRBV27, the J gene TRBJ2-1; 11 bases map to TRBD1. The germline V gene has CDR1 MNHEY and CDR2 SMNVEV (reference sequence). V shed 1 base and J 6 bases; nucleotides not matched to a gene: 2. The length of the CDR3 is 15 residues. The CDR3 sequence: CASSLWTGGPNEQFF. The CDR3 bases are TGTGCCAGCAGTTTATGGACAGGGGGCCCCAATGAGCAGTTCTTC.

V gene TRBV6-2 or TRBV6-3 combines with J gene TRBJ2-2; D call uncertain. Germline CDR1 is MNHEY and CDR2 is SVGEGT. The CDR3 has 17 residues. The V end lost 3 bases, the J end lost 3 bases, and 17 bases lay between the germline ends. For the CDR3, the DNA is TGTGCCAGCAGTTATCGAAAAGGCAGGCTCGACACCGGGGAGCTGTTTTTT. This gives the protein CASSYRKGRLDTGELFF.

This clone was detected only a few times. This sequence joins TRBV7-9 and TRBJ1-4, with D perhaps matching TRBD1 (6 bases). The CDR3 is 14 residues long. The germline gives CDR1 SEHNR, CDR2 FQNEAQ (reference sequence). V was cut by 1 base and J by 5 bases, with 8 bases left in between. The CDR3 loop is CASSLGTANEKLFF. CDR3 nucleotide sequence: TGTGCCAGCAGCTTAGGGACAGCAAATGAAAAACTGTTTTTT.

This chain connects TRBV5-6 to TRBJ1-4; D is possibly TRBD1 (6 bases). Germline CDR1 and CDR2: SGHDT and YYEEEE. CDR3 length: 14 amino acids. V was cut by 4 bases and J by 7 bases, with 14 bases left in between. The CDR3 nucleotides read TGTGCCAGCAGCCCTCTAGGGGGTGCTGAAAAACTGTTTTTT. Translation gives CASSPLGGAEKLFF.

V usage is TRBV6-1 and J usage is TRBJ1-2, with unresolved D. Looked up from germline, CDR1 is MNHNS and CDR2 is SASEGT. The CDR3 spans 10 residues. Trimming left V 3 bases short and J 14 bases short, with 10 bases between. The CDR3 spells CASSDESGTF. The CDR3, as DNA: TGTGCCAGCAGTGACGAGTCCGGGACCTTC.

This clone was detected a few times. V usage is TRBV9 and J usage is TRBJ2-7; 8 positions match TRBD2. The CDR3 is 15 amino acids. Germline loops: CDR1 SGDLS, CDR2 YYNGEE. With V trimmed by 0 bases and J by 2 bases, 4 bases remained unmatched. In DNA form, the CDR3 reads TGTGCCAGCAGCGTAGCGGGCGGGGGGACCTACGAGCAGTACTTC. Protein sequence: CASSVAGGGTYEQYF.

V usage is TRBV10-3 and J usage is TRBJ2-1; weak D call: TRBD1 (5 bases). The ends were cut back, 0 bases at V and 5 bases at J, with 8 bases in the middle. The CDR3 covers 14 residues. Germline lookup yields CDR1 ENHRY and CDR2 SYGVKD. The CDR3 coding sequence is TGTGCCATCAGTGAGTCTGGACACAACAATGAGCAGTTCTTC. This sequence encodes CAISESGHNNEQFF.

The genes are TRBV3-1 (or the pseudogene TRBV3-2) and TRBJ2-3, with 12 positions matching TRBD2. V lost 0 bases, J lost 4 bases, and 2 bases stayed unmatched. Germline loops: CDR1 LGHDT, CDR2 YNNKEL (reference sequence). The CDR3 extends over 16 amino acids. CDR3 DNA: TGTGCCAGCAGCCAAGATCCTAGCGGGGGGGCAGATACGCAGTATTTT. This gives the protein CASSQDPSGGADTQYF.

V is TRBV10-3 and J is TRBJ2-2, with TRBD2 as a possible D gene (6 bases). The germline CDR1 and CDR2 sequences are ENHRY and SYGVKD. CDR3 length: 16 amino acids. The germline V and J ends were trimmed by 6 bases and 4 bases, with 18 bases remaining between them. The CDR3 DNA is TGTGCCATCAGGCAGGGATTCCCGGAGGGCACCGGGGAGCTGTTTTTT. Translated, it gives CAIRQGFPEGTGELFF.

The V and J genes are TRBV3-1 (or the pseudogene TRBV3-2) and TRBJ2-2; the D gene is possibly TRBD2 (6 bases). Germline V gene sequence: CDR1 LGHDT, CDR2 YNNKEL (reference sequence). The CDR3 is 16 amino acids. Trimming pared 2 bases from V and 4 bases from J, leaving 14 bases between. In DNA, the CDR3 is TGTGCCAGCAGCCAATTTAAGGGGAGGCCCACCGGGGAGCTGTTTTTT. Protein: CASSQFKGRPTGELFF.

The chain combines TRBV19 with TRBJ2-1; 14 nucleotides agree with TRBD2. The germline CDR1 and CDR2 sequences are LNHDA and SQIVND (reference sequence). J gave up 6 bases and V 5 bases, and 12 bases lay outside the gene matches. The CDR3 consists of 18 residues. CDR3 residues: CASSRLIGLAGGSNEQFF. The CDR3 region has the DNA TGTGCCAGTAGTCGACTCATAGGACTAGCGGGAGGCTCCAATGAGCAGTTCTTC.

There are many counts of this clone. The chain carries TRBV11-2 and TRBJ1-4; D remains ambiguous. CDR1 is SGHAT, CDR2 FQNNGV, per germline. Trimming removed 5 bases at V and 5 bases at J, with 12 bases between. The CDR3 covers 14 residues. CDR3 sequence (DNA): TGTGCCAGCAGCCCGAGGAGGATCAATGAAAAACTGTTTTTT. Its protein product is CASSPRRINEKLFF.